A single sample is the source of the 32 T cell receptor beta chains below, sequenced in a study of cytomegalovirus exposure and HLA in healthy donors. The study ran its PCR with 60 Vbeta and 13 Jbeta primers. The repertoire was sequenced with immunoSEQ multiplex PCR; TCRdb's copy has only in-frame clones and lacks some. The sample records approximately 200,000 clones, about four fifths being singletons. Sequencing was carried out using PBMCs. The receptors were gathered from a boy younger than 18 in good health and CMV-seronegative.

The chain links TRBV19 to TRBJ1-2; D unresolved. The CDR3 loop spans 14 amino acids. V lost 3 bases to trimming and J lost 7 bases, with 15 bases between them. Per germline, CDR1 LNHDA and CDR2 SQIVND (reference sequence). CDR3 in amino acids: CASSITASRGGYTF. In DNA form, the CDR3 reads TGTGCCAGTAGTATTACGGCATCAAGAGGTGGCTACACCTTC.

This sequence joins TRBV11-2 and TRBJ2-7, with TRBD2 matching over 11 bases. The V segment lost 3 bases and the J segment 4 bases; nucleotides outside the gene matches: 5. CDR3 length: 15 residues. Germline V lookup: CDR1 SGHAT, CDR2 FQNNGV. The DNA for the CDR3 is TGTGCCAGCAGCTTCGCGACTAGCGGGAATTACGAGCAGTACTTC. Protein: CASSFATSGNYEQYF.

The rearrangement joins TRBV5-4 to TRBJ2-1; 8 nucleotides agree with TRBD2. This CDR3 region has 16 residues. Trimming removed 0 bases from V and 5 bases from J; junction bases left unmatched: 7. The germline V gene encodes CDR1 SGHNT and CDR2 YYREEE (reference sequence). CDR3 nucleotide sequence: TGTGCCAGCAGCTTGGAGGTCGCGGGAGGTCACAATGAGCAGTTCTTC. It translates to CASSLEVAGGHNEQFF. The full variable domain, rest sourced from reference TRBV5-4 and TRBJ2-1, is ETGVTQSPTHLIKTRGQQVTLRCSSQSGHNTVSWYQQALGQGPQFIFQYYREEENGRGNFPPRFSGLQFPNYSSELNVNALELDDSALYLCASSLEVAGGHNEQFFGPGTRLTVL.

V gene TRBV6-5 combines with J gene TRBJ1-4, with no clear D. Germline assignment: CDR1 MNHEY and CDR2 SVGAGI. CDR3 length: 15 amino acids. V lost 2 bases and J 4 bases, leaving 11 bases between the germline ends. The CDR3 loop is CASSYEGGLNEKLFF. For the CDR3, the DNA is TGTGCCAGCAGTTACGAGGGCGGCCTTAATGAAAAACTGTTTTTT.

The gene calls are TRBV25-1 and TRBJ2-5, with TRBD2 matching over 7 bases. Looked up from germline, CDR1 is MGHDK and CDR2 is SYGVNS. There are 17 residues in the CDR3. J was trimmed by 3 bases and V by 2 bases; bases with no gene match: 12. CDR3 nucleotide sequence: TGTGCCAGCAGTGAACGGCGGGAGACGGTGATAGAAGAGACCCAGTACTTC. This codes for CASSERRETVIEETQYF.

This chain uses TRBV7-9 with TRBJ2-1, with TRBD1 matching 10 bases. This CDR3 spans 16 amino acids. With V trimmed by 5 bases and J by 4 bases, 8 bases remained unmatched. Germline V gives CDR1 SEHNR, CDR2 FQNEAQ (reference sequence). The CDR3 is CASSGRTGGRYNEQFF. In nucleotides, the CDR3 is TGTGCCAGCAGCGGCCGGACAGGGGGAAGGTACAATGAGCAGTTCTTC.

A remark on this clone: Other DNA sequences in this specimen translate into the identical CDR3. CDR3 in amino acids: CAWSVGETQYF. DNA of the CDR3: TGTGCCTGGAGTGTCGGAGAGACCCAGTACTTC. J is TRBJ2-5 and V is TRBV30, with no clear D. V was trimmed by 0 bases and J by 4 bases, leaving 3 bases between them. CDR1 and CDR2 (germline): GTSNPN, SVGIG (reference sequence). There are 11 residues in the CDR3.

This clone was detected a few times. The chain recombines TRBV10-3 with TRBJ1-2; D remains unclear. The ends were cut back, 7 bases at V and 1 base at J, with 16 bases in the middle. Germline CDR1 is ENHRY and CDR2 is SYGVKD. The CDR3 length is 15 residues. In DNA, the CDR3 is TGTGCCATCATTCTAGTGGTTTCGAGTAACTATGGCTACACCTTC. Translation: CAIILVVSSNYGYTF.

The V and J genes are TRBV6-6 and TRBJ2-1, with 10 bases fitting TRBD2. The CDR3 loop spans 16 amino acids. V dropped 8 bases and J dropped 4; count of bases not matched to a gene: 11. Per the germline V gene, CDR1 is MNHNY and CDR2 is SVGAGI (reference sequence). CDR3 bases: TGTGCCAGCTTTATGCTAGCGGGAGTGGTTTACAATGAGCAGTTCTTC. This gives the protein CASFMLAGVVYNEQFF.

This clone occurred once. The chain is built from TRBV19 and TRBJ1-1; D uncertain. CDR3 length: 14 residues. V was pared by 7 bases and J by 4 bases, with 16 bases between. Germline values: CDR1 LNHDA, CDR2 SQIVND (reference sequence). This chain's CDR3 is CASTVPGVSTEAFF. The CDR3 DNA sequence: TGTGCCAGTACCGTCCCCGGGGTGAGCACTGAAGCTTTCTTT.

V usage is TRBV28 and J usage is TRBJ2-5; TRBD2 matches 8 bases. The CDR3 is made up of 15 amino acids. Germline-derived CDR1 and CDR2 are MDHEN and SYDVKM. Losses at the gene ends were 8 bases for V and 3 bases for J; bases not matched to a gene: 11. Here the CDR3 reads CASATGTRGEETQYF. Here the CDR3 DNA reads TGTGCCAGCGCTACCGGGACTAGGGGGGAAGAGACCCAGTACTTC.

The chain is built from TRBV27 and TRBJ2-5; D is perhaps TRBD2 (5 bases). The last part of the DNA fits TRBJ2-7 better; the J call may be wrong. This CDR3 is built from 13 residues. Germline V gives CDR1 MNHEY, CDR2 SMNVEV (reference sequence). CDR3 region: CASSLRESYEQYF. The CDR3 bases are TGTGCCAGCAGTTTGAGGGAATCCTACGAGCAGTACTTC.

This chain connects TRBV5-1 to TRBJ2-2; no firm D call. The CDR3 spans 13 residues. Germline lookup yields CDR1 SGHRS and CDR2 YFSETQ. Trimming cost V 3 bases and J 3 bases, with 6 bases left between them. The CDR3 sequence: CASSWQYTGELFF. In nucleotides, the CDR3 is TGCGCCAGCAGCTGGCAGTACACCGGGGAGCTGTTTTTT. Using reference TRBV5-1 and TRBJ2-2 for the parts outside the CDR3, the full variable domain is KAGVTQTPRYLIKTRGQQVTLSCSPISGHRSVSWYQQTPGQGLQFLFEYFSETQRNKGNFPGRFSGRQFSNSRSEMNVSTLELGDSALYLCASSWQYTGELFFGEGSRLTVL.

This rearrangement joins TRBV27 to TRBJ2-1; 9 nucleotides line up with TRBD1. The trim removed 5 bases at V and 10 bases at J, leaving 3 bases unmatched. Germline values: CDR1 MNHEY, CDR2 SMNVEV (reference sequence). The CDR3 consists of 12 residues. The CDR3 bases are TGTGCCAGCAGTGGGGACAGGGTGGAGCAGTTCTTC. As protein: CASSGDRVEQFF.

J is TRBJ1-1 and V is TRBV18, with 12 bases that match TRBD1. After removal of 0 bases from V and 6 bases from J, the junction contained 5 bases not matched to a gene. Germline loops: CDR1 KGHSH, CDR2 LQKENI. The CDR3 loop spans 16 amino acids. CDR3 bases: TGTGCCAGCTCACCACCGGGACAGGGGGCGGATCCTGAAGCTTTCTTT. Protein product: CASSPPGQGADPEAFF. Together with reference TRBV18 and TRBJ1-1, the CDR3 gives the full variable domain: NAGVMQNPRHLVRRRGQEARLRCSPMKGHSHVYWYRQLPEEGLKFMVYLQKENIIDESGMPKERFSAEFPKEGPSILRIQQVVRGDSAAYFCASSPPGQGADPEAFFGQGTRLTVV.

The rearrangement joins TRBV4-1 to TRBJ2-2, with 8 bases aligning to TRBD2. The CDR3 loop spans 16 amino acids. V lost 1 base and J lost 6; bases outside the gene matches: 7. Germline assignment: CDR1 MGHRA and CDR2 YSYEKL. The CDR3 DNA reads TGCGCCAGCAGCCAAGGAGCGGGGGTGGTGGCCGGGGAGCTGTTTTTT. Its protein is CASSQGAGVVAGELFF.

In DNA, the CDR3 is TGTGCCAGCACTCTGGGACAGGGAAGTTATGGCTACACCTTC. It translates to CASTLGQGSYGYTF. The rearrangement joins TRBV6-1 to TRBJ1-2; 9 nucleotides line up with TRBD1. This CDR3 has 14 amino acids. The junction had 8 bases not matched to a gene; V was cut back by 7 bases and J by 5 bases. CDR1 is MNHNS and CDR2 is SASEGT in the germline V gene.

In its sample, this clone was seen once. This rearrangement joins TRBV25-1 to TRBJ2-1; tentative D call: TRBD2 (5 bases). CDR1 is MGHDK, CDR2 SYGVNS, per germline. The CDR3 is made up of 14 amino acids. V lost 5 bases to trimming and J lost 8 bases, with 16 bases between them. The CDR3 DNA reads TGTGCCAGCAGTCCCACAACGGGGTACCATGAGCAGTTCTTC. This translates into CASSPTTGYHEQFF.

The V gene is TRBV7-8, the J gene TRBJ2-7; 11 nucleotides match TRBD2. Germline CDR1 reads SGHVS; CDR2 reads FQNEAQ. The junction had 18 bases not matched to a gene; V was cut back by 5 bases and J by 6 bases. This CDR3 has 18 amino acids. The CDR3 loop is CASSRIAGLAGVKSEQYF. Written as DNA, the CDR3 is TGTGCCAGCAGCCGTATCGCTGGACTAGCGGGTGTAAAAAGCGAGCAGTACTTC. Drawing the rest from reference TRBV7-8 and TRBJ2-7, the complete variable domain is GAGVSQSPRYKVAKRGQDVALRCDPISGHVSLFWYQQALGQGPEFLTYFQNEAQLDKSGLPSDRFFAERPEGSVSTLKIQRTQQEDSAVYLCASSRIAGLAGVKSEQYFGPGTRLTVT.

This clone was seen only once. The genes are TRBV6-1 and TRBJ2-7, with 9 bases that match TRBD1. This CDR3 region has 13 residues. The junction had 5 bases not matched to a gene; V was cut back by 6 bases and J by 5 bases. The germline V gene has CDR1 MNHNS and CDR2 SASEGT. CDR3: CASRRTGVDEQYF. CDR3 bases: TGTGCCAGCAGAAGGACAGGGGTGGACGAGCAGTACTTC.

This chain uses TRBV7-8 with TRBJ2-7; 10 bases are shared with TRBD2. Unmatched junction bases numbered 7, after V lost 1 base and J lost 1 base. CDR3 length equals 17 residues. The germline V gene has CDR1 SGHVS and CDR2 FQNEAQ. The CDR3 DNA reads TGTGCCAGCAGCTTAGGGCTAGCGGGGGAACTATCCTACGAGCAGTACTTC. This translates into CASSLGLAGELSYEQYF.

This clone was observed a handful of times. This chain uses TRBV29-1 with TRBJ2-3, with TRBD2 matching over 9 bases. From germline, CDR1 is SQVTM and CDR2 ANQGSEA. This CDR3 has 14 residues. J was trimmed by 2 bases and V by 5 bases; bases with no gene match: 5. The CDR3 DNA reads TGCAGCGTTCTCCTAGCGGGGCACACAGATACGCAGTATTTT. Its translation: CSVLLAGHTDTQYF.

This clone was counted only a few times. This rearrangement joins TRBV5-1 to TRBJ1-2; 11 bases match TRBD1. Germline V gives CDR1 SGHRS, CDR2 YFSETQ. V lost 7 bases to trimming and J lost 1 base; unmatched junction nucleotides: 3. This CDR3 region has 14 residues. The CDR3 coding sequence is TGCGCCAGCGGACAGGGGGCGAATAACTATGGCTACACCTTC. Protein: CASGQGANNYGYTF.

V and J are TRBV7-8 and TRBJ2-7, with D possibly being TRBD2 (6 bases). Between the trimmed V and J ends, which lost 1 base and 7 bases, there was a span of 23 bases. This CDR3 comprises 17 residues. The germline V gene has CDR1 SGHVS and CDR2 FQNEAQ. CDR3 loop: CASSLDIAGTAGREQYF. In DNA form, the CDR3 reads TGTGCCAGCAGCTTAGATATTGCGGGGACGGCAGGTAGAGAGCAGTACTTC.

The chain uses TRBV13 and TRBJ1-1; weak D call: TRBD1 (6 bases). The length of the CDR3 is 14 residues. The germline V gene encodes CDR1 PRHDT and CDR2 FYEKMQ (reference sequence). The ends were cut back, 5 bases at V and 1 base at J, with 11 bases in the middle. CDR3 loop: CASSKPQGNTEAFF. In DNA, the CDR3 is TGTGCCAGCAGCAAACCACAGGGGAACACTGAAGCTTTCTTT.

A word on this clone: At the DNA level, this CDR3 is encoded by other sequences in the same sample as well. The V and J genes are TRBV18 and TRBJ2-5; D gene unclear. Germline V gene sequence: CDR1 KGHSH, CDR2 LQKENI. The CDR3 is 11 amino acids. The V end was cut by 3 bases, the J end by 3 bases, with 2 bases between. CDR3 nucleotide sequence: TGTGCCAGCTCACCCAAAGAGACCCAGTACTTC. It yields the protein CASSPKETQYF.

The chain joins TRBV14 to TRBJ2-7, with TRBD1 matching over 7 bases. Germline V lookup: CDR1 SGHDN, CDR2 FVKESK. The CDR3 loop spans 14 amino acids. V trimming: 4 bases; J trimming: 0 bases; junction bases outside the gene matches: 3. DNA for the CDR3: TGTGCCAGCAGCCCCTGGGACAGCTCCTACGAGCAGTACTTC. This sequence encodes CASSPWDSSYEQYF.

The V and J genes are TRBV7-2 and TRBJ2-7, with 8 bases aligning to TRBD1. CDR3 length: 15 residues. The V gene end was trimmed by 5 bases and the J gene end by 2 bases; junction bases not matched to a gene: 8. The germline gives CDR1 SGHTA, CDR2 FQGNSA. CDR3 loop: CASSPTGQAAYEQYF. The CDR3, as DNA: TGTGCCAGCAGCCCGACGGGACAGGCCGCCTACGAGCAGTACTTC. Complete variable domain (other parts from reference TRBV7-2 and TRBJ2-7): GAGVSQSPSNKVTEKGKDVELRCDPISGHTALYWYRQSLGQGLEFLIYFQGNSAPDKSGLPSDRFSAERTGGSVSTLTIQRTQQEDSAVYLCASSPTGQAAYEQYFGPGTRLTVT.

This clone was seen more than once but under ten times. This rearrangement joins TRBV5-4 to TRBJ2-7, with D hard to call. Germline V gene sequence: CDR1 SGHNT, CDR2 YYREEE (reference sequence). This CDR3 spans 13 amino acids. Trimming took off 5 bases at V and 4 bases at J, with 13 bases between the two ends. The CDR3 DNA follows: TGTGCCAGCAGTTCCGGGTCCCCGTACGAGCAGTACTTC. This encodes CASSSGSPYEQYF.

The count of this clone is one. The chain employs TRBV11-3 and TRBJ2-1; tentatively, D is TRBD1 (6 bases). Germline V gene sequence: CDR1 SGHNT, CDR2 YENEEA. V gave up 5 bases and J gave up 9 bases, with 26 bases separating them. The CDR3 covers 17 residues. The CDR3 region is CASSRRQGTVLSGEQFF. CDR3 bases: TGTGCCAGCAGCCGTCGGCAGGGGACCGTTTTATCGGGTGAGCAGTTCTTC.

The chain has TRBV10-3 and TRBJ2-7, with D unresolved. V dropped 4 bases and J dropped 0 bases, with 10 bases sitting between them. The CDR3 contains 14 residues. CDR1 is ENHRY and CDR2 is SYGVKD in the germline V gene. Here the CDR3 DNA reads TGTGCCATCAGTGGAGAGCTTAGCTCCTACGAGCAGTACTTC. Amino acids: CAISGELSSYEQYF.

The rearrangement links TRBV5-1 to TRBJ1-4; the match to TRBD1 covers 7 bases. This CDR3 has 15 residues. CDR1 is SGHRS, CDR2 YFSETQ, per germline. With 5 bases clipped from V and 7 bases from J, the junction kept 11 bases outside the gene matches. This chain's CDR3 is CASRTGNNGGEKLFF. DNA for the CDR3: TGCGCCAGCAGGACAGGGAACAACGGCGGTGAAAAACTGTTTTTT.